Listed here are 17 T cell receptor beta chains from one sample, sequenced in a study of shared clonotypes between healthy human individuals (dated by TCRdb to about 2020). Library method: the immunoSEQ multiplex PCR assay. TCRdb retrieved this table from immuneACCESS and kept in-frame rearrangements only. Not all clones are present; in checked studies, unresolved V genes account for under half, and no reason is known for the remainder. The sample table lists roughly 2.2 million clones, 85% to 95% of them with a count of one. The ten largest account for more than 0.35% of the sample. Material for sequencing was naive CD4+ T cells from PBMCs. The sample's cell subset or site label, decoded: CD45RA+ positively selected. The receptors shown here come from a man younger than 30 in good health. Some clones in this sample may be carry-over from other donors' samples.

This clone appeared once. The CDR3 region is CATSRDGSGELFF. CDR3 DNA sequence: TGTGCCACCAGCAGAGACGGATCAGGGGAGCTGTTTTTT. This sequence joins TRBV15 and TRBJ2-2; D is unresolved. V lost 0 bases and J lost 8, with 7 bases in between. The CDR3 runs 13 residues. Germline V lookup: CDR1 LNHNV, CDR2 YYDKDF (reference sequence).

In the case of this clone: The identical CDR3 is also encoded by other nucleotide sequences in the sample. The rearrangement uses TRBV7-8 and TRBJ1-1; TRBD1 is a possible D gene (5 bases). Germline V gives CDR1 SGHVS, CDR2 FQNEAQ. CDR3 length equals 14 residues. V was pared by 1 base and J by 2 bases, with 8 bases between. The CDR3: CASSLVQGNTEAFF. CDR3 nucleotides: TGTGCCAGCAGCTTAGTTCAGGGCAACACTGAAGCTTTCTTT.

J is TRBJ1-2 and V is TRBV28; the D is unclear. Trimming left V 7 bases short and J 7 bases short, with 19 bases between. The CDR3 is made up of 14 amino acids. Germline V gene data show CDR1 as MDHEN and CDR2 as SYDVKM. The CDR3 here is CASTPPNGGGGYTF. As DNA, the CDR3 is TGTGCCAGCACCCCTCCAAATGGAGGTGGTGGCTACACCTTC.

This chain joins TRBV9 and TRBJ1-1; TRBD1 matches at 8 bases. The CDR3 runs to 18 residues. J gave up 2 bases and V 0 bases, and 12 bases lay outside the gene matches. CDR1 SGDLS and CDR2 YYNGEE come from the germline V gene. Here the CDR3 reads CASSVAGGVGPGNTEAFF. CDR3 DNA: TGTGCCAGCAGCGTAGCAGGGGGCGTAGGTCCGGGAAACACTGAAGCTTTCTTT.

The chain joins TRBV6-5 to TRBJ2-5; 10 bases align to TRBD2. The junction had 5 bases not matched to a gene; V was cut back by 5 bases and J by 5 bases. The germline V gene encodes CDR1 MNHEY and CDR2 SVGAGI. CDR3 length equals 14 residues. In nucleotides, the CDR3 is TGTGCCAGCAGTCGAGCGGGAGGGGGGGAGACCCAGTACTTC. Translation: CASSRAGGGETQYF.

The chain employs TRBV28 and TRBJ1-2; TRBD1 matches 7 bases. This CDR3 has 14 residues. Per the germline V gene, CDR1 is MDHEN and CDR2 is SYDVKM. The V and J ends lost 3 bases and 6 bases, in that order; junction bases with no gene match: 7. The CDR3 nucleotides are TGTGCCAGCAGTTTGGGACAGTTCTCAAATGGCTACACCTTC. Encoded protein: CASSLGQFSNGYTF.

The chain joins TRBV19 to TRBJ1-2; 9 nucleotides agree with TRBD1. V was pared by 6 bases and J by 8 bases, with 10 bases of the junction left unmatched. Germline lookup yields CDR1 LNHDA and CDR2 SQIVND (reference sequence). This CDR3 has 14 residues. CDR3 loop: CASSRDREPGGYTF. For the CDR3, the DNA is TGTGCCAGTAGCCGGGACAGGGAGCCCGGGGGCTACACCTTC.

J is TRBJ1-1 and V is TRBV29-1; D not certain. This CDR3 is 16 amino acids long. The germline gives CDR1 SQVTM, CDR2 ANQGSEA. V lost 2 bases and J 5 bases, leaving 21 bases between the germline ends. CDR3 coding DNA: TGCAGCGTTGAACTCCCCCAAACTGGCAGGAGGACTGAAGCTTTCTTT. Translation: CSVELPQTGRRTEAFF.

The chain couples TRBV2 to TRBJ1-1; the D is unclear. Trimming pared 5 bases from V and 1 base from J, leaving 11 bases between. The germline V gene encodes CDR1 SNHLY and CDR2 FYNNEI. This CDR3 region has 14 residues. The CDR3 sequence: CASSLGWGNTEAFF. The CDR3 DNA sequence: TGTGCCAGCAGTTTGGGCTGGGGGAACACTGAAGCTTTCTTT.

The rearrangement joins TRBV18 to TRBJ2-1; 8 bases align to TRBD2. CDR1 is KGHSH and CDR2 is LQKENI in the germline V gene. V dropped 2 bases and J dropped 5; count of bases not matched to a gene: 5. The CDR3 is 15 amino acids. The DNA of the CDR3 is TGTGCCAGCTCACCATGGCGGGAGGTGGACAATGAGCAGTTCTTC. Translated, it gives CASSPWREVDNEQFF.

The V call is TRBV5-1, the J call TRBJ2-1; 9 bases are shared with TRBD2. The trim removed 3 bases at V and 6 bases at J, leaving 4 bases unmatched. This CDR3 has 14 amino acids. The germline CDR1 and CDR2 sequences are SGHRS and YFSETQ. The CDR3 reads CASSSGLAPNEQFF. CDR3 nucleotide sequence: TGCGCCAGCAGCTCGGGACTAGCCCCCAATGAGCAGTTCTTC.

CDR3 in amino acids: CASSHAWVQPETQYF. CDR3 nucleotide sequence: TGCGCCAGCAGCCATGCGTGGGTCCAGCCAGAGACCCAGTACTTC. J is TRBJ2-5 and V is TRBV4-3; D call uncertain. The germline V gene encodes CDR1 LGHNA and CDR2 YSLEER. With 3 bases removed from V and 4 bases from J, the gap between germline ends came to 15 bases. The CDR3 spans 15 residues.

The V and J genes are TRBV10-3 and TRBJ2-7; D gene uncertain. The V and J ends lost 4 bases and 0 bases respectively, with 13 bases between them. The CDR3 spans 15 residues. Germline assignment: CDR1 ENHRY and CDR2 SYGVKD. CDR3 sequence (DNA): TGTGCCATCAGTGGACACACGGCGAGCTCCTACGAGCAGTACTTC. This translates into CAISGHTASSYEQYF.

This clone was seen once. This rearrangement joins TRBV4-2 to TRBJ2-1, with TRBD2 as a possible D gene (6 bases). This CDR3 has 15 residues. CDR1 is LGHNA and CDR2 is YNFKEQ in the germline V gene. Trimming removed 0 bases at V and 2 bases at J, with 8 bases between. In nucleotides, the CDR3 is TGTGCCAGCAGCCAAGACTGGACTACCTACAATGAGCAGTTCTTC. It translates to CASSQDWTTYNEQFF.

This chain connects TRBV28 to TRBJ2-1; 7 bases align to TRBD2. CDR3 length: 16 residues. Germline CDR1 reads MDHEN; CDR2 reads SYDVKM. V shed 3 bases and J 0 bases; nucleotides not matched to a gene: 5. The CDR3 here is CASSLGGYNSYNEQFF. The CDR3 DNA reads as TGTGCCAGCAGTTTGGGAGGGTACAACTCCTACAATGAGCAGTTCTTC.

The chain uses TRBV28 and TRBJ1-3, with TRBD1 matching over 9 bases. CDR3 length: 18 residues. V shed 6 bases and J 0 bases; nucleotides not matched to a gene: 12. Per germline, CDR1 MDHEN and CDR2 SYDVKM. CDR3 bases: TGTGCCAGCAGAACAGGGGGCCGCTATTCATACTCTGGAAACACCATATATTTT. Amino acids: CASRTGGRYSYSGNTIYF. The whole variable domain, remainder taken from reference TRBV28 and TRBJ1-3, is DVKVTQSSRYLVKRTGEKVFLECVQDMDHENMFWYRQDPGLGLRLIYFSYDVKMKEKGDIPEGYSVSREKKERFSLILESASTNQTSMYLCASRTGGRYSYSGNTIYFGEGSWLTVV.

The chain combines TRBV11-2 with TRBJ2-5; D gene unclear. TRBJ2-7 explains the end of the DNA better; the J call may be wrong. Germline V gene sequence: CDR1 SGHAT, CDR2 FQNNGV. This CDR3 has 14 amino acids. CDR3 sequence: CASSRLESQSEQYF. The CDR3 nucleotides are TGTGCCAGCAGCCGGTTGGAGTCTCAGTCCGAGCAGTACTTC.